These 6 T cell receptor beta chains came from one sample sequenced in a study of PD-1 blockade in classical Hodgkin lymphoma. TCRdb's copy holds only in-frame clones and misses some; the assay was immunoSEQ multiplex PCR. The repertoire has 20,000 to 25,000 clones, about 63% of them found once; the top ten carry 5.8%. Brentuximab vedotin exposure varied, and every patient relapsed after autologous stem cell transplantation. The source was peripheral blood mononuclear cells (PBMCs), collected at baseline. These receptors were obtained from a human donor with classical Hodgkin lymphoma.

This clone was detected once. The chain joins TRBV5-1 to TRBJ2-3; D gene ambiguous. Germline V gene lookup returns CDR1 SGHRS and CDR2 YFSETQ. V was cut by 3 bases and J by 2 bases, with 22 bases left in between. The CDR3 extends over 18 amino acids. CDR3 bases: TGCGCCAGCAGCTCCGGAACCGGTTCAGGTTTTCCCACAGATACGCAGTATTTT. Encoded protein: CASSSGTGSGFPTDTQYF.

The chain carries TRBV5-1 and TRBJ2-7; D might be TRBD2 (5 bases). Germline V lookup: CDR1 SGHRS, CDR2 YFSETQ. Deletions cut 4 bases from V and 0 bases from J, with 14 bases between. The CDR3 sequence is 15 residues long. The CDR3 DNA reads as TGCGCCAGCAGCCCCCCGCAGGCGGGCTCCTACGAGCAGTACTTC. Translated: CASSPPQAGSYEQYF.

This clone was seen once. V and J are TRBV4-3 and TRBJ1-2; maybe TRBD1 (5 bases). V shed 0 bases and J shed 4 bases, with 12 bases lying between them. Germline V gene sequence: CDR1 LGHNA, CDR2 YSLEER. This CDR3 is 15 amino acids long. The CDR3 sequence: CASSQDGGRVYGYTF. Written as DNA, the CDR3 is TGCGCCAGCAGCCAAGACGGGGGTAGGGTCTATGGCTACACCTTC.

This clone was seen a single time. The chain carries TRBV4-2 and TRBJ2-7; D is possibly TRBD1 or TRBD2 (5 bases each). Germline-derived CDR1 and CDR2 are LGHNA and YNFKEQ. Trimming took off 0 bases at V and 6 bases at J, with 9 bases between the two ends. This CDR3 has 13 amino acids. The CDR3 DNA sequence: TGTGCCAGCAGCCAAGAGTGGGGGTTCGAGCAGTACTTC. This translates into CASSQEWGFEQYF.

This chain uses TRBV30 with TRBJ2-7; the D gene could be TRBD1 or TRBD2 (6 bases each). V lost 2 bases, J lost 1 base, and 12 bases lay in between. The CDR3 has 14 residues. Per germline, CDR1 GTSNPN and CDR2 SVGIG (reference sequence). The CDR3, as DNA: TGTGCCTGGAGTCGAGGGGGGACTTCCTACGAGCAGTACTTC. Encoded protein: CAWSRGGTSYEQYF.

This clone turned up a few times. This chain connects TRBV28 to TRBJ2-2, with 8 positions matching TRBD2. This CDR3 spans 14 amino acids. V shed 2 bases and J 6 bases; nucleotides not matched to a gene: 2. Germline CDR1 is MDHEN and CDR2 is SYDVKM. DNA for the CDR3: TGTGCCAGCAGTTTAGCGGGAGGACCCGGGGAGCTGTTTTTT. Translated: CASSLAGGPGELFF.